These T cell receptor beta chains were read from a single sample in a study of cytomegalovirus exposure and HLA in healthy donors. The assay was immunoSEQ multiplex PCR, and TCRdb's table has in-frame clones only and misses some. The profile shows 200,000 or so clones, approximately 80% of them singletons. The source material was PBMCs. Source of these receptors: a woman aged 30 to 39 in good health and CMV-seropositive. CDR3s include the opening cysteine and the closing phenylalanine or tryptophan. D genes are given only for firm matches. Some rows have no size entry. The others give once, few or many, or a class for an expanded clone.

.	TRBV2	.	TRBJ2-7	14	CASSAPGTNYEQYF	TGTGCCAGCAGTGCACCCGGGACAAACTACGAGCAGTACTTC
.	TRBV7-8	TRBD2	TRBJ2-3	16	CASSLDPSGGTDTQYF	TGTGCCAGCAGCTTAGACCCTAGCGGGGGCACAGATACGCAGTATTTT
.	TRBV29-1	.	TRBJ2-4	13	CSVSGLAKNIQYF	TGCAGCGTCTCCGGGTTGGCCAAAAACATTCAGTACTTC
.	TRBV28	.	TRBJ2-7	16	CASSSPIWGPPYEQYF	TGTGCCAGCAGTTCGCCTATCTGGGGGCCGCCCTACGAGCAGTACTTC
.	TRBV9	TRBD2	TRBJ2-1	18	CASSLYILPGGTYNEQFF	TGTGCCAGCAGCCTCTACATCCTACCGGGAGGAACCTACAATGAGCAGTTCTTC
.	TRBV25-1	.	TRBJ2-5	12	CASRGGIETQYF	TGTGCCAGCAGGGGGGGTATAGAGACCCAGTACTTC
.	TRBV25-1	.	TRBJ1-2	13	CASSDTGYYGYTF	TGTGCCAGCAGTGACACAGGGTATTATGGCTACACCTTC
.	TRBV5-1	.	TRBJ2-7	14	CASSFEGWAHEQYF	TGCGCCAGCAGCTTCGAGGGTTGGGCCCACGAGCAGTACTTC
.	TRBV6-5	.	TRBJ2-5	13	CASRTGARETQYF	TGTGCCAGCAGGACTGGAGCGAGGGAGACCCAGTACTTC
few	TRBV2	.	TRBJ1-2	14	CASRRDTSNYGYTF	TGTGCCAGCAGGAGGGACACCTCTAACTATGGCTACACCTTC
.	TRBV19	TRBD1	TRBJ2-2	17	CASIISTGVKNTGELFF	TGTGCCAGTATCATATCGACAGGGGTCAAGAACACCGGGGAGCTGTTTTTT
.	TRBV2	.	TRBJ1-1	15	CASSTILQKNTEAFF	TGTGCCAGCAGTACCATATTACAGAAGAACACTGAAGCTTTCTTT
.	TRBV6-5	.	TRBJ2-7	15	CASKREAGPSVKQYF	TGTGCCAGCAAGAGAGAAGCGGGCCCTTCCGTCAAGCAGTACTTC
.	TRBV5-1	TRBD1	TRBJ2-1	16	CASRQGQGSSYNEQFF	TGCGCCAGCAGGCAAGGACAGGGGAGCTCCTACAATGAGCAGTTCTTC
.	TRBV11-2	TRBD1	TRBJ2-3	16	CASRPIPGQGTDTQYF	TGTGCCAGCAGACCCATTCCGGGACAGGGCACAGATACGCAGTATTTT
.	TRBV29-1	TRBD1	TRBJ2-3	15	CSVAQGATLTDTQYF	TGCAGCGTTGCCCAGGGGGCAACATTAACAGATACGCAGTATTTT
.	TRBV29-1	.	TRBJ2-1	15	CSVVEVGSLAGEQFF	TGCAGCGTTGTTGAGGTTGGGTCACTGGCCGGTGAGCAGTTCTTC
.	TRBV7-2	.	TRBJ1-5	13	CASSLQSNQPQHF	TGTGCCAGCAGCTTGCAGAGCAATCAGCCCCAGCATTTT
few	TRBV30	.	TRBJ1-2	11	CAWSVGQGYTF	TGTGCCTGGAGTGTGGGCCAGGGCTACACCTTC
.	TRBV5-1	TRBD2	TRBJ2-7	19	CASSLETSGMALAGYEQYF	TGCGCCAGCAGCTTGGAGACTAGCGGGATGGCCCTGGCTGGATACGAGCAGTACTTC
.	TRBV9	.	TRBJ2-1	15	CASSVVSDSYNEQFF	TGTGCCAGCAGCGTAGTTAGCGATTCCTACAATGAGCAGTTCTTC
.	TRBV19	TRBD1	TRBJ2-7	14	CASSTQDRPYEQYF	TGTGCCAGTAGTACCCAGGACAGGCCGTACGAGCAGTACTTC
.	TRBV28	.	TRBJ2-5	14	CASSLLVERETQYF	TGTGCCAGCAGTTTATTAGTGGAGAGGGAGACCCAGTACTTC
.	TRBV7-9	.	TRBJ1-5	12	CASRQGDQPQHF	TGTGCCAGCAGACAGGGTGATCAGCCCCAGCATTTT
.	TRBV29-1	TRBD2	TRBJ2-5	16	CSVSTSSGSRGETQYF	TGCAGCGTTTCGACCTCTAGCGGGAGTCGGGGAGAGACCCAGTACTTC
.	TRBV19	.	TRBJ2-7	11	CASSIRGEQYF	TGTGCCAGTAGTATACGAGGAGAGCAGTACTTC
.	TRBV5-1	TRBD2	TRBJ2-7	15	CASSLGFAGGYEQYF	TGCGCCAGCAGCTTGGGTTTTGCGGGAGGGTACGAGCAGTACTTC
.	TRBV11-2	TRBD1	TRBJ1-1	14	CASSLGQGWTEAFF	TGTGCCAGCAGCTTGGGACAGGGGTGGACTGAAGCTTTCTTT
.	TRBV18	.	TRBJ2-5	12	CASSPSEETQYF	TGTGCCAGCTCCCCCAGCGAAGAGACCCAGTACTTC
.	TRBV15	.	TRBJ2-7	13	CATSHFRGGEQYF	TGTGCCACCAGCCATTTTAGAGGGGGCGAGCAGTACTTC
.	TRBV7-2	.	TRBJ2-3	11	CASSSGYTQYF	TGTGCCAGTTCCTCCGGGTATACGCAGTATTTT